This T cell receptor (beta chain) was captured by sequencing in a study of blood T cells in healthy people across ages. Germline-derived CDR1 and CDR2 are LGHNA and YSLEER. The CDR3 runs 15 residues. V shed 6 bases, J shed 4 bases, and the junction held 7 bases outside the gene matches. Findings and limits, study-wide: Both naive CD4+ cell counts and diversity were greater in long-lived donors than in aged donors. Significant beta diversity loss was already apparent by age 40, declining roughly linearly.

For the second PCR, which ran for about 6 to 11 cycles, a sample-barcoded 5' primer and a J-beta primer mix were used. Each of the cDNA molecules was tagged by a template-switch adaptor with 12 random nucleotides. A single record per CDR3 protein comes from TCRdb applying MiXCR to the 5' RACE reads. The sample includes around 1.1 million distinct CDR3 sequences, under 40% seen only once; the top ten take around 13%. Researchers isolated at least 6.5 million PBMCs per sample. This clonotype was found a few times. What it binds is not known. The sample taken for sequencing was blood. The clonotype comes from a man younger than 35 in good health. This sequence joins TRBV4-3 and TRBJ2-2; 8 bases are shared with TRBD2. The CDR3 DNA sequence: TGCGCCAGCAGGCGTAGCGGGGCGACCACCGGGGAGCTGTTTTTT. The encoded protein is CASRRSGATTGELFF.